Sequencing of this T cell receptor beta chain was carried out in a study of identical twins. Findings and limits, study-wide: Insertions ran lower in abundant cord blood beta clonotypes, though not in memory repertoires.

This clonotype was picked up many times. Its antigen remains unknown. The CDR3 runs 15 residues. Germline CDR1 is DFQATT and CDR2 is SNEGSKA (reference sequence). Germline trimming cut 0 bases from V and 4 bases from J; bases unmatched to any gene: 6. One entry per CDR3 protein, called by TCRdb with MiXCR from the 5' RACE reads. This sample has 400,000 to 500,000 distinct CDR3 sequences, with 15% to 20% found just once. The TCR comes from a middle-aged man in good health. Sequenced input: naive T cells sorted from blood. This chain links TRBV20-1 with TRBJ2-1; 7 nucleotides line up with TRBD1. In DNA form, the CDR3 reads TGCAGTGCTAGAGATGTCGGACAGGATTACAATGAGCAGTTCTTC. Amino acid sequence: CSARDVGQDYNEQFF.